This is a list of T cell receptor beta chains from one sample in a study of neurological immune-mediated disorders. TCRdb itself ran the 5' RACE reads through MiXCR, one entry per CDR3 protein. The data show 35,000 to 45,000 distinct CDR3 sequences, roughly 7% seen once. Sequenced input: PBMCs. These TCRs come from a woman in her thirties or forties in good health. Both conserved end residues are part of each CDR3. The D gene is left open where the match is weak. Size tells how often a clone was seen (once, few, many) or the class of an expanded clone, and some rows leave it out.

many	TRBV10-3	TRBJ2-3	TRBD2	CASGTSGSTDTQYF	TGTGCCTCCGGGACTAGCGGTAGCACAGATACGCAGTATTTT
many	TRBV20-1	TRBJ1-5	.	CSARQVINQPQHF	TGCAGTGCTAGACAGGTTATCAATCAGCCCCAGCATTTT
many	TRBV7-9	TRBJ2-1	.	CASSLGGLIKHNEQFF	TGTGCCAGCAGCTTAGGTGGACTCATAAAACACAATGAGCAGTTCTTC
many	TRBV5-6	TRBJ2-5	TRBD2	CASSSFLAGRTQETQYF	TGTGCCAGCAGCTCTTTTTTAGCGGGGCGAACTCAAGAGACCCAGTACTTC
many	TRBV5-1	TRBJ2-1	.	CASSQQGYNEQFF	TGCGCCAGCAGCCAGCAGGGGTACAATGAGCAGTTCTTC
many	TRBV5-1	TRBJ2-1	TRBD1	CASSLGQGVGEQFF	TGCGCCAGCAGCTTGGGTCAGGGGGTCGGTGAGCAGTTCTTC
many	TRBV20-1	TRBJ1-1	TRBD1	CSAPDGQGNTEAFF	TGCAGTGCCCCTGACGGACAGGGAAACACTGAAGCTTTCTTT
many	TRBV10-3	TRBJ2-5	TRBD2	CAISESKQRGQETQYF	TGTGCCATCAGTGAGTCGAAACAGCGGGGGCAAGAGACCCAGTACTTC
.	TRBV5-1	TRBJ2-2	.	CASSLKGLNTGELFF	TGCGCCAGCAGCTTGAAGGGGTTAAACACCGGGGAGCTGTTTTTT
few	TRBV28	TRBJ2-3	.	CASKHRTTDTQYF	TGTGCCAGCAAGCACCGGACCACAGATACGCAGTATTTT
few	TRBV20-1	TRBJ2-7	.	CSARARPPEQYF	TGCAGTGCTAGAGCAAGACCCCCCGAGCAGTACTTC
many	TRBV4-3	TRBJ1-2	.	CASSQEEGGLGGYTF	TGCGCCAGCAGCCAAGAAGAGGGGGGGCTCGGCGGCTACACCTTC
many	TRBV19	TRBJ2-5	.	CASSMAQETQYF	TGTGCCAGTAGTATGGCCCAAGAGACCCAGTACTTC
few	TRBV18	TRBJ2-1	.	CASSPPRGTSRSVEQFF	TGTGCCAGCTCACCCCCCCGGGGGACTTCGAGGAGTGTTGAGCAGTTCTTC
many	TRBV3-1	TRBJ2-1	.	CASSQDEPNEQFF	TGTGCCAGCAGCCAAGATGAACCCAATGAGCAGTTCTTC